The clone carrying this T cell receptor beta chain was seen only a few times. Its antigen is not known. Cells designated naive CD8 were CD45RO-negative and were positively selected for CCR7, with terminally differentiated effector memory CD45RA+ cells excluded. The authors' processing: ImmunoSEQ supplied junction-only sequences lacking quality scores, so filtering was different. Method: immunoSEQ multiplex PCR; TCRdb's copy keeps in-frame clones and lacks some. That table furnishes V, J and clone size, whereas the DNA furnished D and trimming. The sample lists about 1,800,000 clones; about 95% were seen once. The germline CDR1 and CDR2 sequences are ENHRY and SYGVKD. The CDR3 runs to 14 residues. Unmatched junction bases numbered 8, after V lost 6 bases and J lost 8 bases. These data belong to a study of shared clonotypes between healthy human individuals. Overall study findings and caveats: Among donors, the sharing of clonotypes was expected to be influenced by sequencing depth. Having only a few donors restricted how much genetic and exposure-history diversity was captured. Naive subsets generally had larger estimated richness than memory subsets.

The genes are TRBV10-3 and TRBJ2-2, with TRBD2 matching over 8 bases. The origin of this receptor is a man aged 18 to 35 in good health. Input material: naive CD8+ T cells sorted from blood. CDR3 in DNA: TGTGCCATCAGCCTCCAGGAGCGGGAGGGGGAGCTGTTTTTT. This encodes CAISLQEREGELFF.